The 3 T cell receptor beta chains in this list originate from one sample, sequenced in a study of blood T cell repertoires in COVID-19. TCRdb's copy holds only in-frame clones and misses some; the assay was immunoSEQ multiplex PCR. Found here are approximately 300,000 clones, about 93% of them singletons; the top ten hold under 7%. Material: peripheral blood. These receptors came from a woman under 40 with COVID-19, enrolled during active disease.

The chain couples TRBV12-5 to TRBJ1-1, with 7 bases fitting TRBD1. CDR3 length: 16 residues. Germline V gives CDR1 LGHNT, CDR2 FRNRAP. V shed 4 bases, J shed 3 bases, and the junction held 11 bases outside the gene matches. Here the CDR3 DNA reads TGTGCTAGTGGTTCTTACCGGGGACAGTCTTACACTGAAGCTTTCTTT. Translation: CASGSYRGQSYTEAFF.

The chain employs TRBV29-1 and TRBJ2-1, with 8 bases identical to TRBD2. V shed 4 bases, J shed 9 bases, and the junction held 2 bases outside the gene matches. Germline loops: CDR1 SQVTM, CDR2 ANQGSEA. The CDR3 is 11 amino acids. CDR3 nucleotides: TGCAGCGTTGCGGGAGGGGGTGAGCAGTTCTTC. This codes for CSVAGGGEQFF.

This clone was recorded only once. The V call is TRBV28, the J call TRBJ1-5; D is undetermined. The CDR3 is made up of 12 amino acids. V was trimmed by 6 bases and J by 0 bases, leaving 3 bases between them. CDR1 is MDHEN, CDR2 SYDVKM, per germline. Here the CDR3 reads CASRYSNQPQHF. In nucleotides, the CDR3 is TGTGCCAGCAGGTATAGCAATCAGCCCCAGCATTTT.